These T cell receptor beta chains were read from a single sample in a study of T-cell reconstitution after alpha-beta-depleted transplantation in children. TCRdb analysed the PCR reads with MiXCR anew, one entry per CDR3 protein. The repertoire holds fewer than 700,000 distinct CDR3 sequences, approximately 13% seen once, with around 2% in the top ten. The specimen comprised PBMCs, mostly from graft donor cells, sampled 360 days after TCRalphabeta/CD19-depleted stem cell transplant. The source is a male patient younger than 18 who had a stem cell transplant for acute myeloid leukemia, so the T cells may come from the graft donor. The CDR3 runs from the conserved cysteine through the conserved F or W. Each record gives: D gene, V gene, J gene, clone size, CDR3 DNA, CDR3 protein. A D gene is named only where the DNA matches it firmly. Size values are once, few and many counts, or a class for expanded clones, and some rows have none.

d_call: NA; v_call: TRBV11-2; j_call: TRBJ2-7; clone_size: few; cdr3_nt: TGTGCCAGCAGCTCGGGCTATGGACAGCCCATCGGTAGGGAGCAGTACTTC; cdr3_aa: CASSSGYGQPIGREQYF
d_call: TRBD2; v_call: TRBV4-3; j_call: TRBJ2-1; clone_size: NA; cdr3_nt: TGCGCCAGCAGCCAAGACGAGACTAGCGGGAGCCGGGAGCAGTTCTTC; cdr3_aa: CASSQDETSGSREQFF
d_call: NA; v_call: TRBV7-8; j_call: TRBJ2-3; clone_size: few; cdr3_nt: TGTGCCAGCAGCTTAGTGGCGGCCTACACAGATACGCAGTATTTT; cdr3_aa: CASSLVAAYTDTQYF
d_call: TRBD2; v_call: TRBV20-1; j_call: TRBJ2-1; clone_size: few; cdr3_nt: TGCAGTGCTAGTATCGGACTAGCGTTTTCCCCATCCTACAATGAGCAGTTCTTC; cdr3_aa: CSASIGLAFSPSYNEQFF
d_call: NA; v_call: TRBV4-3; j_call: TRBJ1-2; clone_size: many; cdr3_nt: TGCGCCAGCAGCCACGGGGTGTCCCCTAACTATGGCTACACCTTC; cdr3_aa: CASSHGVSPNYGYTF
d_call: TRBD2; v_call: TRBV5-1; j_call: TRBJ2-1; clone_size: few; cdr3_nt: TGCGCCAGCAGCTCCCCTAAGTACCGACTAGCGGGAATCGACAATGAGCAGTTCTTC; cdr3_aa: CASSSPKYRLAGIDNEQFF
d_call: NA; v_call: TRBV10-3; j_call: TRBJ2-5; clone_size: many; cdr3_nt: TGTGCCATCTCTCCAGGCCAAGAGACCCAGTACTTC; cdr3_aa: CAISPGQETQYF
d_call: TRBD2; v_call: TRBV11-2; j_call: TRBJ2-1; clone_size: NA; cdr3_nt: TGTGCCAGCAGCCGTCCGGCGGCTAGCGGGAGACAAAACTCCTACAATGAGCAGTTCTTC; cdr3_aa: CASSRPAASGRQNSYNEQFF
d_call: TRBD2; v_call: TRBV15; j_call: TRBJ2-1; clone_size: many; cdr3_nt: TGTGCCACCAGCAGAGACCGCCGGCTACTAGCGGGAGGTATATATGAGCAGTTCTTC; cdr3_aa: CATSRDRRLLAGGIYEQFF
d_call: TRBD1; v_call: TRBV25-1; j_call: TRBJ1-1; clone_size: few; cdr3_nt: TGTGCCAGCAGTGAAACCGGACAGGGGACTGAAGCTTTCTTT; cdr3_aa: CASSETGQGTEAFF